This TCR beta chain was sequenced during a study of T-cell reconstitution after alpha-beta-depleted transplantation in children. This clonotype has a count of ten or more. The CDR3 runs 13 residues. Germline-derived CDR1 and CDR2 are DFQATT and SNEGSKA (reference sequence). V dropped 5 bases and J dropped 4; count of bases not matched to a gene: 5. Molecular barcoding with unique molecular identifiers was used for the TCRbeta library. TCRdb re-analysed the PCR reads in MiXCR, keeping a single row per CDR3 protein. The repertoire holds 230,000 or so distinct CDR3 sequences, with around 12% as singletons.

The sequences come from PBMCs from the stem cell graft donor, collected from the stem cell graft. This chain uses TRBV20-1 with TRBJ1-5; 7 bases agree with TRBD1. This TCR was sampled from a human donor who donated a stem cell graft to a child with acute lymphoblastic leukemia. As DNA, the CDR3 is TGCAGTGCTCCGACAGGGTCAAATCAGCCCCAGCATTTT. Protein sequence: CSAPTGSNQPQHF.